This TCR beta chain was profiled in a study of a mutant IDH1 vaccine in newly diagnosed glioma. Study overall: Earlier care involved radiotherapy, temozolomide, or both, and the majority received both.

Assay used: immunoSEQ multiplex PCR; TCRdb lists only in-frame clones, some missing. The sample contains about 67,000 clones, around four fifths of which appear only once. Note on this clone: Its specificity is unknown.

Time point: baseline, week 1 (first vaccination visit). Treatment described: pre-vaccination baseline after standard-of-care therapy. The study, taken as a whole, reports: In just under 95% of patients, immune responses induced by the vaccine occurred.

V gave up 1 base and J gave up 4 bases, with 12 bases separating them. The germline V gene has CDR1 SGHNT and CDR2 YYREEE (reference sequence). CDR3 length: 14 amino acids. The receptor was isolated from a woman aged 18-30 years with glioma. Some clones in this sample may be carry-over from other donors' samples. Sequences were derived from peripheral blood mononuclear cells (PBMCs), sampled from a glioma patient treated with radiotherapy, temozolomide or both. The chain carries TRBV5-4 and TRBJ2-7, with D maybe TRBD2 (7 bases). The CDR3 region is CASSLSGGVYEQYF. CDR3 DNA: TGTGCCAGCAGCTTGTCGGGGGGCGTGTACGAGCAGTACTTC.